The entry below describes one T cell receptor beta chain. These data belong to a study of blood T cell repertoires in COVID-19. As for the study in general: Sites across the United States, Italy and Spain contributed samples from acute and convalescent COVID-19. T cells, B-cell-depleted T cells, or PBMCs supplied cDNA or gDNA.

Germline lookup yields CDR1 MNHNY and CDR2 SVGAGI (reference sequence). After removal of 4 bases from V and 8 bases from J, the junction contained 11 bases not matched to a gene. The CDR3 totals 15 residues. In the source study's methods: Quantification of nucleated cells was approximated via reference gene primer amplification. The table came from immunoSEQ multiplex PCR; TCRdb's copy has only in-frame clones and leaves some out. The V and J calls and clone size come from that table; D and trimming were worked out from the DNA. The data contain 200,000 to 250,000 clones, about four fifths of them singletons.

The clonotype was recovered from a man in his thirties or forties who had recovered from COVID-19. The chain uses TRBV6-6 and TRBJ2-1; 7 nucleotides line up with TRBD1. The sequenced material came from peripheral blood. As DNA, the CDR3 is TGTGCCAGCAGTTCACGGACAGGCAAATTCGATGAGCAGTTCTTC. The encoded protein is CASSSRTGKFDEQFF.